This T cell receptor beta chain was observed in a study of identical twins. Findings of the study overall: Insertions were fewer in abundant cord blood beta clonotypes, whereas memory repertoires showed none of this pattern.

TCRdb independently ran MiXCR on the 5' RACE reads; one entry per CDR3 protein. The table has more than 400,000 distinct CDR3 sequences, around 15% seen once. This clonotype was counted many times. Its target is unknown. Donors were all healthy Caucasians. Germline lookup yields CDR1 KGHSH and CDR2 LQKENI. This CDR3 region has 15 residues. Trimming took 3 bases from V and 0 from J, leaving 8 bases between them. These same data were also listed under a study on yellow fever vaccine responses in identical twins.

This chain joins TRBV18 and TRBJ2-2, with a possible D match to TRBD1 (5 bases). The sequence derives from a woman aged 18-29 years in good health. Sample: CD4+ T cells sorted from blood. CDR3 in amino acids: CASSPRQSNTGELFF. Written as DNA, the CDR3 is TGTGCCAGCTCACCCCGACAGTCGAACACCGGGGAGCTGTTTTTT.